This T cell receptor (beta chain) was identified in a study of blood T cell repertoires in COVID-19. About the research overall: The United States, Italy and Spain supplied acute and convalescent COVID-19 samples. In each case, the material was cDNA or gDNA derived from T cells, B-cell-depleted T cells, or PBMCs.

Participant-given clinical history determined each cohort assignment. V was cut by 5 bases and J by 5 bases, with 9 bases left in between. CDR1 is SGHTA and CDR2 is FQGTGA in the germline V gene. CDR3 length: 12 amino acids. Original processing notes: For nucleated cells, counts were estimated from reference gene primer amplification. Produced via immunoSEQ multiplex PCR; TCRdb's table is partial and in-frame only. V, J and clone size are taken as reported in that table, and D and trimming were inferred from the DNA itself. This table has some 290,000 clones, more than 75% appearing once. This chain joins TRBV7-3 and TRBJ1-2; D call uncertain. This clonotype was obtained from a woman between 35 and 50 years old with acute COVID-19. Sequencing used PBMCs or T cells enriched from blood (not recorded which). The DNA for the CDR3 is TGTGCCAGCAGCCCAAGACTTTATGGCTACACCTTC. Protein sequence: CASSPRLYGYTF.